This is a list of T cell receptor beta chains from one sample in a study of blood T cell repertoires in COVID-19. Here immunoSEQ multiplex PCR was the method, and the copy in TCRdb shows in-frame clones only, minus some. The repertoire holds fewer than 150,000 clones, with 85% to 90% as singletons. The sequenced sample consisted of peripheral blood. The receptors derive from a middle-aged woman with acute or convalescent COVID-19. Both conserved end residues are part of each CDR3. A D gene is named only where the DNA matches it firmly. Size tells how often a clone was seen (once, few, many) or the class of an expanded clone, and some rows leave it out.

J gene | V gene | D gene | clone size | CDR3 length | CDR3 DNA | CDR3 protein
TRBJ1-1 | TRBV18 | NA | NA | 16 | TGTGCCAGCTCCCCGTCCTCCCCGGGGGAGAACACTGAAGCTTTCTTT | CASSPSSPGENTEAFF
TRBJ1-5 | TRBV19 | NA | NA | 14 | TGTGCCAGTAGTATAGAGAGAGGCAATCAGCCCCAGCATTTT | CASSIERGNQPQHF
TRBJ2-2 | TRBV28 | NA | NA | 16 | TGTGCCAGCAGTTTACCCCTCGGGATGTATACCGGGGAGCTGTTTTTT | CASSLPLGMYTGELFF
TRBJ1-5 | TRBV30 | TRBD1 | once | 13 | TGTGCCTGGTCGGGACAGGGAACTCAGCCCCAGCATTTT | CAWSGQGTQPQHF
TRBJ1-2 | TRBV10-3 | TRBD1 | NA | 14 | TGTGCCATTGGGAGGACAGGGGGCTTAGGAGGCTACACCTTC | CAIGRTGGLGGYTF
TRBJ1-3 | TRBV18 | NA | NA | 17 | TGTGCCAGCTCACCACCCGTGCTCAGGGAAGCTGGAAACACCATATATTTT | CASSPPVLREAGNTIYF
TRBJ1-4 | TRBV11-2 | TRBD1 | NA | 13 | TGTGCCAGCAGCCTGGGACAGACTGAAAAACTGTTTTTT | CASSLGQTEKLFF
TRBJ2-5 | TRBV4-2 | TRBD2 | NA | 19 | TGTGCCAGCAGCCAGGTCCCTGGGACTAGCGGGATTGCAGAAGAGACCCAGTACTTC | CASSQVPGTSGIAEETQYF
TRBJ2-1 | TRBV9 | TRBD1 | NA | 14 | TGTGCCAGCAGCCAGGGGGTAGCGCGCGATGAGCAGTTCTTC | CASSQGVARDEQFF
TRBJ2-7 | TRBV9 | TRBD2 | once | 13 | TGTGCCAGCAGCGTAGCGGCTAGCGGTGAGCAGTACTTC | CASSVAASGEQYF
TRBJ1-3 | TRBV6-4 | NA | NA | 12 | TGTGCCAGCAGTGGGGAGCCGGGACACCTCAGATTT | CASSGEPGHLRF
TRBJ2-1 | TRBV12-5 | NA | once | 12 | TGTGCTAGTGAAAGTGGGAGTATTGAGCAGTTCTTC | CASESGSIEQFF
TRBJ1-4 | TRBV28 | NA | NA | 15 | TGTGCCAGCAGTTTTCAGGGTAGGGGTAATGAAAAACTGTTTTTT | CASSFQGRGNEKLFF
TRBJ1-2 | TRBV6-5 | TRBD1 | once | 13 | TGTGCCAGCAGTAAAAGGACAGGGGATGGCTACACCTTC | CASSKRTGDGYTF
TRBJ1-1 | TRBV12-3/TRBV12-4 | NA | NA | 12 | TGTGCCAACAGTTTGGGGGGCACTGAAGCTTTCTTT | CANSLGGTEAFF
TRBJ2-1 | TRBV15 | TRBD2 | few | 16 | TGTGCCACCAGCAGAGATGTGACTAGCGGCCAAAATGAGCAGTTCTTC | CATSRDVTSGQNEQFF
TRBJ1-1 | TRBV30 | NA | NA | 15 | TGTGCCTGGAGTGATAAGGGGATTTTGAACACTGAAGCTTTCTTT | CAWSDKGILNTEAFF
TRBJ1-6 | TRBV5-1 | TRBD1 | NA | 17 | TGCGCCAGCAGCTTAACTACCGGGACAGGATATAATTCACCCCTCCACTTT | CASSLTTGTGYNSPLHF
TRBJ2-7 | TRBV28 | TRBD1 | NA | 17 | TGTGCCAGCAGTTTTCCGGGACAGGGCTGGCCCTCCTACGAGCAGTACTTC | CASSFPGQGWPSYEQYF
TRBJ2-3 | TRBV28 | NA | once | 15 | TGTGCCAGCATTGGAGAGCCAATAGGAGCAGATACGCAGTATTTT | CASIGEPIGADTQYF
TRBJ2-3 | TRBV10-3 | NA | NA | 16 | TGTGCCATCAGTGAATCCAGGACCAGGGCCGGGAGTACGCAGTATTTT | CAISESRTRAGSTQYF
TRBJ1-2 | TRBV7-2 | TRBD1 | NA | 13 | TGTGCCAGCAGCTTACGGGACAGGGAGAGCTACACCTTC | CASSLRDRESYTF
TRBJ1-3 | TRBV12-3/TRBV12-4 | NA | NA | 13 | TGTGCCAGCAGCCCAACAGGGTTAGACACCATATATTTT | CASSPTGLDTIYF
TRBJ1-1 | TRBV19 | TRBD1 | NA | 17 | TGTGCCAGTAGTATTTCTACCGGGACAGGGGGCAACACTGAAGCTTTCTTT | CASSISTGTGGNTEAFF
TRBJ1-1 | TRBV7-8 | TRBD1 | NA | 15 | TGTGCCAGCATCCGGGACAGGCTCATGAACACTGAAGCTTTCTTT | CASIRDRLMNTEAFF
TRBJ2-7 | TRBV11-1 | TRBD1 | NA | 15 | TGTGCCAGCAGCTTAAGGACAGGGGTCTCCTACGAGCAGTACTTC | CASSLRTGVSYEQYF
TRBJ1-2 | TRBV7-2 | NA | NA | 13 | TGTGCCAGCAGCACCCGACGAGGCTATGGCTACACCTTC | CASSTRRGYGYTF
TRBJ2-7 | TRBV18 | NA | NA | 14 | TGTGCCAGCTCCGCGGGGACTGCCTCCTACGAGCAGTACTTC | CASSAGTASYEQYF
TRBJ1-2 | TRBV27 | NA | NA | 14 | TGTGCCAGCAGTTTAGTAGGGACTCTCTATGGCTACACCTTC | CASSLVGTLYGYTF
TRBJ2-1 | TRBV19 | NA | NA | 13 | TGTGCCAGTAAGGAGAGAACTACGGGTGAGCAGTTCTTC | CASKERTTGEQFF
TRBJ2-7 | TRBV6-2/TRBV6-3 | NA | NA | 13 | TGTGCCAGCACCCCCACAGGGTCCTACGAGCAGTACTTC | CASTPTGSYEQYF
TRBJ1-2 | TRBV27 | NA | NA | 13 | TGTGCCAGCAGGCAAGGAGACTACTATGGCTACACCTTC | CASRQGDYYGYTF
TRBJ2-2 | TRBV5-1 | NA | NA | 16 | TGCGCCAGCAGCTTGCGGCAGGGGGGAAACACCGGGGAGCTGTTTTTT | CASSLRQGGNTGELFF
TRBJ1-2 | TRBV7-3 | NA | once | 14 | TGTGCCAGCAGCTTAATGGCGGGGGGAGATGGCTACACCTTC | CASSLMAGGDGYTF
TRBJ2-2 | TRBV19 | TRBD2 | NA | 14 | TGTGCCAGTAGACGGGGGGGGAACACCGGGGAGCTGTTTTTT | CASRRGGNTGELFF
TRBJ1-2 | TRBV11-1 | TRBD1 | NA | 14 | TGTGCCAGCAGCTTAGGGGACAGGGATCATGGCTACACCTTC | CASSLGDRDHGYTF